This is a list of T cell receptor beta chains from one sample in a study of identical twins. TCRdb processed the 5' RACE reads anew with MiXCR; each CDR3 protein has one entry. Here the sample spans around 530,000 distinct CDR3 sequences, approximately 16% being singletons. The same specimen was also included in a second study, on yellow fever vaccine responses in identical twins.

The sample comprised CD4+ T cells sorted from blood. The receptors were gathered from a woman aged 18-29 years in good health. The CDR3 runs from the conserved cysteine through the conserved F or W.

V gene | CDR3 protein
TRBV20-1 | CSARDYPGSGETQYF
TRBV18 | CASSPLVEAKRGDTQYF
TRBV5-1 | CASSFVGQGDNEKLFF
TRBV28 | CASSLGVGGTYEQYF
TRBV7-3 | CASSYSPGTSGSQGTQYF
TRBV5-1 | CASSLVGVLNTEAFF
TRBV28 | CASRGAGAGETQYF
TRBV20-1 | CSVSYSPVSNQPQHF
TRBV29-1 | CSVFRKAVGYNEQFF
TRBV28 | CASSLGVEVTQYF
TRBV11-2 | CASSLAGLATYNEQFF
TRBV5-1 | CATKGTSGSRGEQFF
TRBV2 | CASKLTQGVQPQHF
TRBV5-1 | CASRWTENTGELFF
TRBV4-1 | CASSQDSRSPTDTQYF
TRBV7-2 | CASRAFRGAVQETQYF
TRBV24-1 | CATSDAQERGSEQFF
TRBV12-3/TRBV12-4 | CASRRLNTEAFF
TRBV7-6 | CASSFGTLETQYF
TRBV5-1 | CASRTSRETQYF
TRBV7-5 | CISVSANHRDVNTEAFF
TRBV20-1 | CSVRRAGQPQHF
TRBV2 | CASSGDTILTGELFF
TRBV12-3/TRBV12-4 | CASSTRQGANGDEQFF
TRBV10-3 | CAISKTGTRLNTEAFF
TRBV5-1 | CASSLVTGTGANVLTF
TRBV7-9 | CASSWRDMVYNEQFF
TRBV25-1 | CASSAAGARTDTQYF